This T cell receptor (beta chain) was recorded in a study of CD8 T cells in ankylosing spondylitis. Study-level findings and limits: Reportedly, significant enrichment of disease-linked clones occurred in matched ankylosing spondylitis synovial fluid.

Trimming removed 4 bases from V and 4 bases from J, with 10 bases in between. Germline assignment: CDR1 SQVTM and CDR2 ANQGSEA. This CDR3 is built from 12 residues. This clonotype was seen at least ten times. Its matching antigen is unknown. MiXCR, run by TCRdb on the 5' RACE reads, gives a single entry per CDR3 protein. The sample consists of about 130,000 distinct CDR3 sequences, roughly an eighth of them appearing once. The chain is built from TRBV29-1 and TRBJ1-2; D is undetermined. Sequencing input: blood, either unsorted or a sorted T cell fraction (not recorded which). This sequence was found in a female donor with ankylosing spondylitis or in good health (not recorded which). The CDR3 reads CSVALGIYGYTF. CDR3 bases: TGCAGCGTTGCACTGGGAATCTATGGCTACACCTTC.